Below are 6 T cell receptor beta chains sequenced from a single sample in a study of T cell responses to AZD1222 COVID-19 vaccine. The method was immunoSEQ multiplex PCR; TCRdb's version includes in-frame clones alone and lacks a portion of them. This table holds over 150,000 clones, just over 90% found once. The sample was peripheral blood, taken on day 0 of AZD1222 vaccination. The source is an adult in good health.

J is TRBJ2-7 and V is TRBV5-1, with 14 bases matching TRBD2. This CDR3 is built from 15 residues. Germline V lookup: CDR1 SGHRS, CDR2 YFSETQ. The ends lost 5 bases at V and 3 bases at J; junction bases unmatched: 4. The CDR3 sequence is CASRQGLAGVYEQYF. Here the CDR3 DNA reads TGCGCCAGCAGACAGGGACTAGCGGGAGTCTACGAGCAGTACTTC.

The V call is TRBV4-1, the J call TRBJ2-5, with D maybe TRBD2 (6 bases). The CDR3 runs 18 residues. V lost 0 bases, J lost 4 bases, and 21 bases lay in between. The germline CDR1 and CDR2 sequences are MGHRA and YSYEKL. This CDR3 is CASSQEGAGLAEGETQYF. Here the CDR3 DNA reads TGCGCCAGCAGCCAAGAAGGCGCGGGGCTAGCTGAGGGAGAGACCCAGTACTTC.

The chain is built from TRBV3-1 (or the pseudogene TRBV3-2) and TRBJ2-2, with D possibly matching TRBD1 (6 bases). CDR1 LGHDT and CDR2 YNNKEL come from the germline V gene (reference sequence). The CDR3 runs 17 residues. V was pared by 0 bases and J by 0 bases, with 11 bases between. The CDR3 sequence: CASSQDSGHSNTGELFF. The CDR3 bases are TGTGCCAGCAGCCAAGATTCGGGACACTCGAACACCGGGGAGCTGTTTTTT.

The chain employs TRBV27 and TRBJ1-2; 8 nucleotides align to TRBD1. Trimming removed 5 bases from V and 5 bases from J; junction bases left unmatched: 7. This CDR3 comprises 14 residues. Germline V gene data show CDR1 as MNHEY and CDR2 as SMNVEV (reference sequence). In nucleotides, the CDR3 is TGTGCCAGCAGTCCTCGACAGGGGCTGTATGGCTACACCTTC. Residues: CASSPRQGLYGYTF.

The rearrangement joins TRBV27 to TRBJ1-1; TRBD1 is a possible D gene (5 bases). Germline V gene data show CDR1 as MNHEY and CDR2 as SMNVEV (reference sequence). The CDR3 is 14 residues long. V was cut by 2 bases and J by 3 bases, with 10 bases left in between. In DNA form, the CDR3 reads TGTGCCAGCAGTTTAGGGGGAACCTACACTGAAGCTTTCTTT. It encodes CASSLGGTYTEAFF.

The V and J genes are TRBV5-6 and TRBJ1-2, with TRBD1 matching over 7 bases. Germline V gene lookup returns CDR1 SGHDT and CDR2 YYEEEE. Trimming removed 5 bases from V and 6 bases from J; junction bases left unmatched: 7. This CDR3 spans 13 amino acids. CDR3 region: CASSRNQGDGYTF. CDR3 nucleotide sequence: TGTGCCAGCAGTCGAAACCAGGGGGATGGCTACACCTTC.